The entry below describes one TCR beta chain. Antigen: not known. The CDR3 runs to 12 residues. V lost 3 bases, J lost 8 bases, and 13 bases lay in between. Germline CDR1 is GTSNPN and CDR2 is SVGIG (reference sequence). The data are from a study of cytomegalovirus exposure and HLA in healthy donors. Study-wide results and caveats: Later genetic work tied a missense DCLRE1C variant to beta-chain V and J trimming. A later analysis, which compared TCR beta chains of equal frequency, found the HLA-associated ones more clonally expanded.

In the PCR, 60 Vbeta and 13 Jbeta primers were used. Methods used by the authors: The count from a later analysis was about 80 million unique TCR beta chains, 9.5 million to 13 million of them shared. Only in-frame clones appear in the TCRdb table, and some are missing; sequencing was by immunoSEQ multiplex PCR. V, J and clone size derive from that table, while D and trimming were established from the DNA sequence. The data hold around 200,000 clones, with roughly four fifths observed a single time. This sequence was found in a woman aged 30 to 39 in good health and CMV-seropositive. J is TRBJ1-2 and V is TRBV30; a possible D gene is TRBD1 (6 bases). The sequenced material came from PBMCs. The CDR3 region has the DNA TGTGCCTGGAGCGGGGGGGCCGGGGGCTACACCTTC. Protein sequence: CAWSGGAGGYTF.